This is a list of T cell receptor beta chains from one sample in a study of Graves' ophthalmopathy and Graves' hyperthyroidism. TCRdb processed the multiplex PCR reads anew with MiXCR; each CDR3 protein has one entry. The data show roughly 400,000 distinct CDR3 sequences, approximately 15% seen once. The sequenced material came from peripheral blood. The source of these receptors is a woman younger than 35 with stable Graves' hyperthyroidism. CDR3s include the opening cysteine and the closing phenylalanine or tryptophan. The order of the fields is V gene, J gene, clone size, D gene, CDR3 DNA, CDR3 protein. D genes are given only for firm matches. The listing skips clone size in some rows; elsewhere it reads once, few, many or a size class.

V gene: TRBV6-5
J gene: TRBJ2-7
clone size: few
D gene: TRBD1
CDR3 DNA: TGTGCCAGATTCGGTCTGGGACAGTTCTACGAGCAGTACTTC
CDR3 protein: CARFGLGQFYEQYF

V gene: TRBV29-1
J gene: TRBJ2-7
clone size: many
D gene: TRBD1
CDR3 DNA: TGCAGCGCCCAAGACGACAGGGCCTCCTACGAGCAGTACTTC
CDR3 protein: CSAQDDRASYEQYF

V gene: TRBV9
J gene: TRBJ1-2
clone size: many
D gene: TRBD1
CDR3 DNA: TGTGCCAGCAGCGGCTACCGGGACAGGCACTATGGCTACACCTTC
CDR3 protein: CASSGYRDRHYGYTF

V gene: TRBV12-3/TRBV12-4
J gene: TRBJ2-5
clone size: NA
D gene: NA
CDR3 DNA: TGTGTCAGCAGCCGGGATTTCCGGGAGACCCAGTACTTC
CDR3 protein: CVSSRDFRETQYF

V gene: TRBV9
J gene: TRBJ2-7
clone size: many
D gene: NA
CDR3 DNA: TGTGCCAGCAGCGACTCCATGGGATACGAGCAGTACTTC
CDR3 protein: CASSDSMGYEQYF

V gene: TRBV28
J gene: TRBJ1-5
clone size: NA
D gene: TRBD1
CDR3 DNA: TGTGCCAGCAGTCCCTCTTGGGGACAGGGAAGGAGCAATCAGCCCCAGCATTTT
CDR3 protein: CASSPSWGQGRSNQPQHF

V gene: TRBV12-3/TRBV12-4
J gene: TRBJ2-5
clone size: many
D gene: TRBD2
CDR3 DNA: TGTGCCAGCAGCCCGGGGGGAGAGACCCAGTACTTC
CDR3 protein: CASSPGGETQYF

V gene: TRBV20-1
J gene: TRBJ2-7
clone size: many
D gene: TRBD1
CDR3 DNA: TGCAGTGCTCCAACTGAAAGGGGGCCCTCCTACGAGCAGTACTTC
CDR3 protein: CSAPTERGPSYEQYF

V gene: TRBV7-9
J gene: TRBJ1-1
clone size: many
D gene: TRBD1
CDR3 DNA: TGTGCCAGCAGCGTTGGGACAGTTGCTGAAGCTTTCTTT
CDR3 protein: CASSVGTVAEAFF

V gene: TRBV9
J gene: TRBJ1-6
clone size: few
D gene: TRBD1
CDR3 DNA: TGTGCCAGCAGCCCCCGTACAGGGGATAATTCACCCCTCCACTTT
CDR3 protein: CASSPRTGDNSPLHF

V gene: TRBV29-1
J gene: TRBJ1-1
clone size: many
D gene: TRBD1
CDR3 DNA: TGCAGCGGAGGGACAGGGCTGAACACTGAAGCTTTCTTT
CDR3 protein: CSGGTGLNTEAFF

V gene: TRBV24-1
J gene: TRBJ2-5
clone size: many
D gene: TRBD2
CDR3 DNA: TGTGCCACCAGTGATCCAGCGGGACGGGAGGAGACCCAGTACTTC
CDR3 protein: CATSDPAGREETQYF

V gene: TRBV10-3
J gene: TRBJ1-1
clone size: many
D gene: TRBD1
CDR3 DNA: TGTGCCATCAGAGGACAGGGGGCCACTGAAGCTTTCTTT
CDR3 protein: CAIRGQGATEAFF

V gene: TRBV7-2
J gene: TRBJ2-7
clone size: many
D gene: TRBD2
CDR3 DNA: TGTGCCAGCAGCCCGGGCGGGGGAGACTCCTACGAGCAGTACTTC
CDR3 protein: CASSPGGGDSYEQYF

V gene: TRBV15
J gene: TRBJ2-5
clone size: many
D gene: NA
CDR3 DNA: TGTGCCACCAGCAGAGATGTTGGGGGGCAAGAGACCCAGTACTTC
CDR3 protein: CATSRDVGGQETQYF

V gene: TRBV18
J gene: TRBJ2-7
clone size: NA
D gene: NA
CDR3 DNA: TGTGCCAGCTCCCAAACTGGGGGGCGGTACGAGCTGTACTTC
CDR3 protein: CASSQTGGRYELYF

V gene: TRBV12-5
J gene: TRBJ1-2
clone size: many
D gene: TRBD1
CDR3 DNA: TGTGCTAGTGGCCCCGGACCCACAGGGGGCATGGACTATGGCTACACCTTC
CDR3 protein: CASGPGPTGGMDYGYTF

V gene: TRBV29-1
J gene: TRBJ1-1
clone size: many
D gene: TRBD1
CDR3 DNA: TGCAGCGTGACCGTGACAGGGGGCTACACTGAAGCTTTCTTT
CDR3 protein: CSVTVTGGYTEAFF

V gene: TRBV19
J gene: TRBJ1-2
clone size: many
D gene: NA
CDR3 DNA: TGTGCCAGTAGTCCTTACAGGGTAATCTATGGCTACACCTTC
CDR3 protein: CASSPYRVIYGYTF

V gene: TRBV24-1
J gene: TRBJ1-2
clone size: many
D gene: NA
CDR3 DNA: TGTGCCACCAGTGACCCGACAGCGAAGCACTATGGCTACACCTTC
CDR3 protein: CATSDPTAKHYGYTF

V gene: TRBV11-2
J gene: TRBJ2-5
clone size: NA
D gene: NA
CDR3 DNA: TGTGCCAGCAGCCCTTTGGGCAGTAAAGAGACCCAGTACTTC
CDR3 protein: CASSPLGSKETQYF

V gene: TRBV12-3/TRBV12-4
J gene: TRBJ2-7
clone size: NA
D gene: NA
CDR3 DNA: TGTGCCAGCAGTTTACGCCAGACCCAACCCCTCGCAGCCTCCTACGAGCAGTACTTC
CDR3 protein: CASSLRQTQPLAASYEQYF

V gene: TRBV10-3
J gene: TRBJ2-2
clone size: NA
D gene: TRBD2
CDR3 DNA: TGTGCCATCCCCCGTACTAGCGACGACACCGGGGAGCTGTTTTTT
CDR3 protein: CAIPRTSDDTGELFF

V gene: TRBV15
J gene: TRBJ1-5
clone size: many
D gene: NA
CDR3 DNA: TGTGCCACCAGCCGCAGGAGCAATCAGCCCCAGCATTTT
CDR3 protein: CATSRRSNQPQHF

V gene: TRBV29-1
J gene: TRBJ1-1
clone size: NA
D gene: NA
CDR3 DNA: TGCAGCGTTGACCTGTTCGGGGGAAGCACTGAAGCTTTCTTT
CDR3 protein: CSVDLFGGSTEAFF

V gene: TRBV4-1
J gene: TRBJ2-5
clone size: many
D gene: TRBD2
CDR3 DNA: TGCGCCAGCAGCCACCCGGGACTAGCGGGGGGGCCATCCCAAGAGACCCAGTACTTC
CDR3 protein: CASSHPGLAGGPSQETQYF

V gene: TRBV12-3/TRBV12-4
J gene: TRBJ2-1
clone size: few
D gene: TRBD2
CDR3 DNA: TGTGCCAGCAGTTCCGGGACTAGCGGGGAGAAAAGCTCCTACAATGAGCAGTTCTTC
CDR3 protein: CASSSGTSGEKSSYNEQFF